A selection of T cell receptor beta chains follows, all from one sample in a study of cytomegalovirus exposure and HLA in healthy donors. Here immunoSEQ multiplex PCR was the method, and the copy in TCRdb shows in-frame clones only, minus some. This sample has 75,000 to 95,000 clones, with roughly 63% found just once. The sequenced material came from PBMCs. Receptors originate from a woman aged 50 to 60 in good health and CMV-seropositive. Each CDR3 is given with its conserved first and last residue. A D gene is named only where the DNA matches it firmly. The listing skips clone size in some rows; elsewhere it reads once, few, many or a size class.

TRBD1,TRBJ2-2,TRBV4-3,few,TGCGCCAGCAGCCAAGAGTGGGCAGGGGGCGCAACCGGGGAGCTGTTTTTT,CASSQEWAGGATGELFF
NA,TRBJ1-5,TRBV28,few,TGTGCCAGCAGTTTTCTAGGAAATAGCAATCAGCCCCAGCATTTT,CASSFLGNSNQPQHF
NA,TRBJ1-1,TRBV7-2,NA,TGTGCCAGCAGCTTAGAACAGACGGGGGCTGAAGCTTTCTTT,CASSLEQTGAEAFF
NA,TRBJ1-1,TRBV2,once,TGTGCCAGCAGTGGACAGGCGGGGAGGGCTGAAGCTTTCTTT,CASSGQAGRAEAFF
NA,TRBJ2-3,TRBV28,NA,TGTGCCAGCAGTTTAGGCCCCCGGGGTCAAGATACGCAGTATTTT,CASSLGPRGQDTQYF
NA,TRBJ2-5,TRBV7-9,once,TGTGCCAGCAGCCCCCCGGGGGTAAACGAGACCCAGTACTTC,CASSPPGVNETQYF
NA,TRBJ1-1,TRBV10-2,many,TGCGCCAGCAGTGACCCGGGGTCTGTCACTGAAGCTTTCTTT,CASSDPGSVTEAFF
NA,TRBJ1-2,TRBV7-2,NA,TGTGCCAGCAGCAAAACAGTTAACTATGGCTACACCTTC,CASSKTVNYGYTF
NA,TRBJ1-2,TRBV7-6,NA,TGTGCCAGCAGCTTAGATGTAGGGGGTACAGACTACACCTTC,CASSLDVGGTDYTF
NA,TRBJ1-3,TRBV15,NA,TGTGCCACCAGCAGGGGCAGGTCGAATGGAAACACCATATATTTT,CATSRGRSNGNTIYF
NA,TRBJ2-7,TRBV6-5,few,TGTGCCAGCAGTCAGGGTCCCGAGCAGTACTTC,CASSQGPEQYF
NA,TRBJ1-3,TRBV28,few,TGTGCCAGCAGAGCTAACCGGGACAACCGAGGAAACACCATATATTTT,CASRANRDNRGNTIYF
NA,TRBJ2-7,TRBV7-9,few,TGTTCCAGCAGCCCCGGGTTAAACGAGCAGTACTTC,CSSSPGLNEQYF
TRBD2,TRBJ2-3,TRBV7-9,NA,TGTGCCAGCAGCCACCATTCTCTAGCGGGGGGGCAAGATACGCAGTATTTT,CASSHHSLAGGQDTQYF
TRBD1,TRBJ1-1,TRBV10-3,NA,TGTGCCAGTACAGGGGGCAGGACTGAAGCTTTCTTT,CASTGGRTEAFF
NA,TRBJ1-5,TRBV7-9,NA,TGTGCCAGCAGCTTAGCGACAGAAAACAATCAGCCCCAGCATTTT,CASSLATENNQPQHF
NA,TRBJ1-2,TRBV28,NA,TGTGCCAGCAGTTTACAGGGATTCTATGGCTACACCTTC,CASSLQGFYGYTF
NA,TRBJ1-1,TRBV4-1,NA,TGCGCCAGCAGCCAAGATTACTACGGATTTATGAACACTGAAGCTTTCTTT,CASSQDYYGFMNTEAFF
TRBD2,TRBJ2-7,TRBV13,NA,TGTGCCAGCAGCTTAGGCCTAGCGGGGTTCGAGCAGTACTTC,CASSLGLAGFEQYF
TRBD1,TRBJ1-4,TRBV28,NA,TGTGCCAGCAGGAAGATGGGACAGGGGCCCGAAAAACTGTTTTTT,CASRKMGQGPEKLFF
NA,TRBJ1-1,TRBV7-9,NA,TGTGCCAGCAGCTTCGAGAAGAGGACTGAAGCTTTCTTT,CASSFEKRTEAFF
NA,TRBJ2-3,TRBV2,NA,TGTGCCAGCAGGCCGCTGATCCTAGGAGGAGATACACAGTATTTT,CASRPLILGGDTQYF
TRBD1,TRBJ2-1,TRBV27,few,TGTGCCAGCAGTTTGGGACAGGGAGATGAGCAGTTCTTC,CASSLGQGDEQFF
TRBD1,TRBJ1-2,TRBV28,NA,TGTGCCAGCAGTCCCCACTCAGGGGGCGCCGACTATGGCTACACCTTC,CASSPHSGGADYGYTF
NA,TRBJ2-2,TRBV7-6,NA,TGTGCCAGCAGCTTAGCGGCCGGGGCGAACACCGGGGAGCTGTTTTTT,CASSLAAGANTGELFF
NA,TRBJ1-3,TRBV4-3,NA,TGCGCCAGCAGCCAAGGGGCAGGGGGAAACACCATATATTTT,CASSQGAGGNTIYF
NA,TRBJ1-1,TRBV5-6,few,TGTGCCAGCAGCTCCAGTGGGGGGGCGAACACTGAAGCTTTCTTT,CASSSSGGANTEAFF
NA,TRBJ2-3,TRBV5-6,NA,TGTGCCAGCAGTCCCGGGGGTTGGAGCACAGATACGCAGTATTTT,CASSPGGWSTDTQYF
NA,TRBJ1-2,TRBV2,NA,TGTGCCAGCATGTTCAGTGGTGGTGGCTACACCTTC,CASMFSGGGYTF
TRBD1,TRBJ2-7,TRBV7-9,few,TGTGCCAGCAGCACCGAACAGGGGGCTAGCTTCTACGAGCAGTACTTC,CASSTEQGASFYEQYF
NA,TRBJ1-2,TRBV4-2,NA,TGTGCCAGCAGCCAAGAACCCTTACAGGGTGCTGGCTACACCTTC,CASSQEPLQGAGYTF
TRBD2,TRBJ2-2,TRBV9,few,TGTGCCAGCAGCTGGGGACTAGCGGACGTGGGAGGCGGGGAGCTGTTTTTT,CASSWGLADVGGGELFF
TRBD1,TRBJ2-7,TRBV5-1,few,TGCGCCAGCAGCGGGAGGACAGGGGGGCTTGGGCAGTACTTC,CASSGRTGGLGQYF
NA,TRBJ2-1,TRBV2,NA,TGTGCCAGCTCACGGGACACTTTTTACAATGAGCAGTTCTTC,CASSRDTFYNEQFF
NA,TRBJ1-4,TRBV5-1,NA,TGCGCCAGCAGCCCAGGGGATTCTAATGAAAAACTGTTTTTT,CASSPGDSNEKLFF
TRBD1,TRBJ1-1,TRBV10-1,NA,TGCGCCAGCAGTGAATCTACGGGACAGGGAGGGACTGAAGCTTTCTTT,CASSESTGQGGTEAFF
NA,TRBJ1-1,TRBV21-1,few,TGTGCCAGCAGCACTGCTTCCCTCTCGGACAGGGGGGGGAAAATGAACACTGAAGCTTTCTTT,CASSTASLSDRGGKMNTEAFF
NA,TRBJ2-5,TRBV28,NA,TGTGCCAGCAGTTGGGCAGGTCAAGAGACCCAGTACTTC,CASSWAGQETQYF
NA,TRBJ2-3,TRBV9,NA,TGTGCCAGCAGCGTAGGATGGACAGAGGCCTCAGATACGCAGTATTTT,CASSVGWTEASDTQYF
NA,TRBJ1-1,TRBV6-5,NA,TGTGCCAGCAGACTAAACACTGAAGCTTTCTTT,CASRLNTEAFF
NA,TRBJ1-4,TRBV2,few,TGTGCCAGCCTTGCCTCTCAGGGACTCGACGAAAAACTGTTTTTT,CASLASQGLDEKLFF
NA,TRBJ1-4,TRBV19,NA,TGTGCCAGTAGTAGGATCCGACAGCGGGAGGAAAAACTGTTTTTT,CASSRIRQREEKLFF
TRBD2,TRBJ2-1,TRBV9,NA,TGTGCCAGCAGCGTCGATAGCGGGACCACCTACAATGAGCAGTTCTTC,CASSVDSGTTYNEQFF
NA,TRBJ1-4,TRBV6-6,once,TGTGCCACCAGGCAGGGTCTGGAAGAAAAACTGTTTTTT,CATRQGLEEKLFF
NA,TRBJ2-1,TRBV19,NA,TGTGCCAGTAAGGAGGGGGGGCGGTACAATGAGCAGTTCTTC,CASKEGGRYNEQFF
TRBD2,TRBJ2-7,TRBV6-6,NA,TGTGCCAGCAGTTCGAGACTAGCGGGGGGATACGAGCAGTACTTC,CASSSRLAGGYEQYF
TRBD1,TRBJ1-4,TRBV7-2,NA,TGTGCCAGCGGGACAGGGCCTGAAAAACTGTTTTTT,CASGTGPEKLFF
NA,TRBJ2-5,TRBV6-5,few,TGTGCCAGCAGTTACTCAGGGGGCCGGAGGGGAGAGACCCAGTACTTC,CASSYSGGRRGETQYF
NA,TRBJ1-5,TRBV21-1,NA,TGTGCCAGCAGCACGCCCGAGGAGGGGGCCGTGGGTCTTCAGCCCCAGCATTTT,CASSTPEEGAVGLQPQHF
TRBD2,TRBJ2-2,TRBV7-3,once,TGTGCCAGCAGCCAGGGACTAGCCGACACCGGGGAGCTGTTTTTT,CASSQGLADTGELFF
TRBD1,TRBJ1-4,TRBV7-9,NA,TGTGCCAGCAGCTCCTGGACAGGGGGTGAAAAACTGTTTTTT,CASSSWTGGEKLFF
TRBD1,TRBJ1-3,TRBV4-1,NA,TGCGCCAGCAGCCAAGAGGTCCCAGGGGGAAGAAACACCATATATTTT,CASSQEVPGGRNTIYF